This entry lists 21 T cell receptor beta chains sequenced from one sample in a study of shared clonotypes between healthy human individuals (dated by TCRdb to the early 2020s). Libraries came from the immunoSEQ multiplex PCR assay. Entries here come from immuneACCESS through TCRdb and include only in-frame sequences with V and J called. Some clones fail to appear in such tables; in the studies checked, an unresolved V gene covers under half of the shortfall, and the cause of the remainder is unknown. Recorded for this sample are 1.4 million to 1.5 million clones; over 95% of them occurred a single time. The top ten clonotypes cover over 1% of the sample. The sample consisted of naive CD4+ T cells sorted from blood. The cell subset or site label corresponds to: CD45RA+ positively selected. Every receptor here comes from a man aged 25-40 years in good health.

This chain links TRBV5-4 with TRBJ2-3; the D gene is possibly TRBD2 (6 bases). Germline V CDR1 and CDR2: SGHNT, YYREEE (reference sequence). This CDR3 is 15 amino acids long. The ends were cut back, 1 base at V and 5 bases at J, with 14 bases in the middle. CDR3 DNA: TGTGCCAGCAGCTTGACGGCGGGATCGCAAGATACGCAGTATTTT. This translates into CASSLTAGSQDTQYF.

The chain employs TRBV28 and TRBJ2-7; TRBD2 matches at 8 bases. The CDR3 covers 15 residues. V was clipped by 6 bases and J by 3 bases; unmatched bases: 10. Germline CDR1 and CDR2: MDHEN and SYDVKM. The CDR3 here is CASRSPQAGVYEQYF. The DNA for the CDR3 is TGTGCCAGCAGGTCCCCCCAAGCGGGAGTCTACGAGCAGTACTTC.

The chain uses TRBV5-8 and TRBJ2-6, with TRBD1 matching over 11 bases. This CDR3 is built from 20 residues. Germline-derived CDR1 and CDR2 are SGHTS and YDEGEE. V shed 6 bases and J 0 bases; nucleotides not matched to a gene: 14. In DNA form, the CDR3 reads TGTGCCAGCATCAGGAGGGACAGGGGGAACCCTTTCTCTGGGGCCAACGTCCTGACTTTC. It yields the protein CASIRRDRGNPFSGANVLTF.

The V and J genes are TRBV5-1 and TRBJ1-2, with a weak D call TRBD1 (6 bases). Deletions cut 2 bases from V and 3 bases from J, with 8 bases between. This CDR3 spans 13 amino acids. Germline V gene sequence: CDR1 SGHRS, CDR2 YFSETQ. The DNA for the CDR3 is TGCGCCAGCAGCTTAGCAGGGGACTATGGCTACACCTTC. Its translation is CASSLAGDYGYTF.

The chain uses TRBV5-4 and TRBJ2-7; 13 nucleotides match TRBD2. Trimming took 4 bases from V and 1 from J; bases not matched to a gene: 8. Germline V CDR1 and CDR2: SGHNT, YYREEE (reference sequence). The CDR3 runs 17 residues. CDR3 amino acids: CASSKPGLAGLSYEQYF. The DNA of the CDR3 is TGTGCCAGCAGCAAACCGGGACTAGCGGGATTGTCCTACGAGCAGTACTTC. Complete variable domain (other parts from reference TRBV5-4 and TRBJ2-7): ETGVTQSPTHLIKTRGQQVTLRCSSQSGHNTVSWYQQALGQGPQFIFQYYREEENGRGNFPPRFSGLQFPNYSSELNVNALELDDSALYLCASSKPGLAGLSYEQYFGPGTRLTVT.

The V gene is TRBV5-1, the J gene TRBJ2-3, with D possibly TRBD2 on 6 matching bases. V was pared by 6 bases and J by 4 bases, with 18 bases between. CDR3 length equals 15 residues. CDR1 and CDR2 from the germline V gene are SGHRS and YFSETQ. CDR3 DNA sequence: TGCGCCAGCACCTTCGGCGGGACTCGCCCAGATACGCAGTATTTT. This encodes CASTFGGTRPDTQYF.

The chain uses TRBV19 and TRBJ2-4, with D hard to call. Between the trimmed V and J ends, which lost 8 bases and 1 base, there was a span of 15 bases. Germline lookup yields CDR1 LNHDA and CDR2 SQIVND (reference sequence). The CDR3 loop spans 15 amino acids. CDR3 DNA: TGTGCCAGTCGCGACCTCGGGTGGGCCAAAAACATTCAGTACTTC. The encoded protein is CASRDLGWAKNIQYF.

This chain joins TRBV6-5 and TRBJ2-5; 10 nucleotides agree with TRBD1. The CDR3 covers 14 residues. Germline V gene sequence: CDR1 MNHEY, CDR2 SVGAGI. After removal of 5 bases from V and 5 bases from J, the junction contained 5 bases not matched to a gene. CDR3 region: CASSRDRGMETQYF. The CDR3 DNA reads TGTGCCAGCAGTCGGGACAGGGGTATGGAGACCCAGTACTTC.

The V call is TRBV7-9, the J call TRBJ2-1, with 7 positions matching TRBD1. The CDR3 is 18 residues long. Germline trimming cut 4 bases from V and 5 bases from J; bases unmatched to any gene: 17. Germline CDR1 SEHNR, CDR2 FQNEAQ (reference sequence). The CDR3 reads CASSSTTQRQGTHNEQFF. CDR3 sequence (DNA): TGTGCCAGCAGCTCTACCACGCAGAGACAGGGAACACACAATGAGCAGTTCTTC.

The J gene is TRBJ2-2, the V gene TRBV7-2, with a tentative D call TRBD1 (5 bases). CDR3 length equals 15 residues. Germline-derived CDR1 and CDR2 are SGHTA and FQGNSA. The V end was cut by 1 base, the J end by 5 bases, with 11 bases between. The CDR3 DNA reads as TGTGCCAGCAGCTTAGGGGGCGTAGAGACCGGGGAGCTGTTTTTT. Encoded protein: CASSLGGVETGELFF.

This clone was seen once. The chain uses TRBV9 and TRBJ2-1, with a possible D match to TRBD2 (5 bases). This CDR3 has 14 amino acids. V lost 0 bases to trimming and J lost 8 bases, with 12 bases between them. Germline assignment: CDR1 SGDLS and CDR2 YYNGEE. The CDR3 region is CASSVGTLVHEQFF. In DNA, the CDR3 is TGTGCCAGCAGCGTAGGGACTTTAGTCCATGAGCAGTTCTTC.

This sequence joins TRBV7-9 and TRBJ2-3, with 8 bases identical to TRBD2. V lost 4 bases to trimming and J lost 4 bases; unmatched junction nucleotides: 7. The CDR3 totals 15 residues. In germline, CDR1 is SEHNR, CDR2 FQNEAQ (reference sequence). CDR3 loop: CASSSAGGLADTQYF. In DNA form, the CDR3 reads TGTGCCAGCAGCTCTGCGGGAGGACTGGCAGATACGCAGTATTTT.

The genes are TRBV7-9 and TRBJ2-1, with D possibly TRBD1 on 7 matching bases. The CDR3 loop spans 13 amino acids. Deletions cut 8 bases from V and 6 bases from J, with 14 bases between. The germline V gene has CDR1 SEHNR and CDR2 FQNEAQ (reference sequence). In DNA, the CDR3 is TGTGCCAGCGCGGGACAGAATTTCAATGAGCAGTTCTTC. The encoded protein is CASAGQNFNEQFF.

The genes are TRBV15 and TRBJ2-4; D is ambiguous. V was trimmed by 3 bases and J by 13 bases, leaving 13 bases between them. Germline V gene sequence: CDR1 LNHNV, CDR2 YYDKDF (reference sequence). The CDR3 loop spans 12 amino acids. The CDR3 nucleotides read TGTGCCACCAGCAGCCCCAACGGGCCCCAGTACTTC. Protein: CATSSPNGPQYF.

The gene calls are TRBV6-1 and TRBJ2-6; D remains ambiguous. Germline CDR1 is MNHNS and CDR2 is SASEGT. Deletions cut 6 bases from V and 1 base from J, with 4 bases between. This CDR3 region has 13 residues. Written as DNA, the CDR3 is TGTGCCAGCAGGGCATCTGGGGCCAACGTCCTGACTTTC. Protein product: CASRASGANVLTF.

For the CDR3, the DNA is TGTGCCAGCTCACCAATCGAAGGGGGAAGGACGGATACGCAGTATTTT. Translation gives CASSPIEGGRTDTQYF. This sequence joins TRBV18 and TRBJ2-3; a weak D match, TRBD1 (6 bases). Germline values: CDR1 KGHSH, CDR2 LQKENI. The CDR3 spans 16 residues. The germline V and J ends were trimmed by 2 bases and 6 bases, with 18 bases remaining between them.

The V gene is TRBV9, the J gene TRBJ2-3, with a weak D call TRBD2 (5 bases). V shed 4 bases and J shed 2 bases, with 17 bases lying between them. Per the germline V gene, CDR1 is SGDLS and CDR2 is YYNGEE. This CDR3 region has 16 residues. As DNA, the CDR3 is TGTGCCAGCAGCCCCTCTCCAGGACTCTCCACAGATACGCAGTATTTT. Translation gives CASSPSPGLSTDTQYF.

The chain carries TRBV16 and TRBJ2-1; 8 bases line up with TRBD2. Germline lookup yields CDR1 KGHSY and CDR2 FQNENV. The CDR3 totals 17 residues. V lost 5 bases and J lost 1; bases outside the gene matches: 10. CDR3 DNA: TGTGCCAGCAGCTTGCTAGCGGGCCAAATGTCCTACAATGAGCAGTTCTTC. Encoded protein: CASSLLAGQMSYNEQFF.

The chain couples TRBV27 to TRBJ2-1, with unresolved D. Trimming cost V 4 bases and J 3 bases, with 16 bases left between them. The germline V gene encodes CDR1 MNHEY and CDR2 SMNVEV (reference sequence). This CDR3 is 16 amino acids long. For the CDR3, the DNA is TGTGCCAGCAGTTCCCTCTTAGCTGCAGTCTACAATGAGCAGTTCTTC. It translates to CASSSLLAAVYNEQFF.

The chain couples TRBV6-5 to TRBJ1-4; D unresolved. Germline V lookup: CDR1 MNHEY, CDR2 SVGAGI. The CDR3 runs to 15 residues. V was trimmed by 0 bases and J by 3 bases, leaving 8 bases between them. CDR3 region: CASSYSSLPNEKLFF. The CDR3 region has the DNA TGTGCCAGCAGTTACTCAAGCTTACCTAATGAAAAACTGTTTTTT.

This clone was seen a few times. Other DNA sequences in the sample encode the same CDR3. The rearrangement joins TRBV5-4 to TRBJ2-7, with 9 bases lining up with TRBD2. Germline CDR1 and CDR2: SGHNT and YYREEE (reference sequence). Trimming cost V 0 bases and J 2 bases; bases outside gene matches: 3. This CDR3 has 15 residues. The CDR3 DNA reads TGTGCCAGCAGCTTGGGGCTAGCGGGAACCTACGAGCAGTACTTC. Translation gives CASSLGLAGTYEQYF. Variable domain in full (rest from reference TRBV5-4 and TRBJ2-7): ETGVTQSPTHLIKTRGQQVTLRCSSQSGHNTVSWYQQALGQGPQFIFQYYREEENGRGNFPPRFSGLQFPNYSSELNVNALELDDSALYLCASSLGLAGTYEQYFGPGTRLTVT.